This T cell receptor beta chain emerged from a study of cytomegalovirus exposure and HLA in healthy donors. Study results and caveats: Reported performance of the classifier showed diagnosis of cytomegalovirus status with high specificity and sensitivity.

This clone turned up a few times. What it binds is not known. This CDR3 is 16 amino acids long. CDR1 and CDR2 from the germline V gene are LNHDA and SQIVND (reference sequence). Unmatched junction bases numbered 5, after V lost 3 bases and J lost 0 bases. 13 Jbeta primers and 60 Vbeta primers were used for the PCR. This table comes from immunoSEQ multiplex PCR, and its TCRdb copy is limited to in-frame clones, with some not included. The top ten hold around 2.3% of the sample, which has about 170,000 clones, over 60% seen once. The TCR comes from a woman between 50 and 59 years old in good health and CMV-seronegative. Material for sequencing was PBMCs. The chain joins TRBV19 to TRBJ1-2; TRBD1 matches 9 bases. The DNA of the CDR3 is TGTGCCAGTAGTATCCTCGGACAGGGGTCTAACTATGGCTACACCTTC. Protein: CASSILGQGSNYGYTF.